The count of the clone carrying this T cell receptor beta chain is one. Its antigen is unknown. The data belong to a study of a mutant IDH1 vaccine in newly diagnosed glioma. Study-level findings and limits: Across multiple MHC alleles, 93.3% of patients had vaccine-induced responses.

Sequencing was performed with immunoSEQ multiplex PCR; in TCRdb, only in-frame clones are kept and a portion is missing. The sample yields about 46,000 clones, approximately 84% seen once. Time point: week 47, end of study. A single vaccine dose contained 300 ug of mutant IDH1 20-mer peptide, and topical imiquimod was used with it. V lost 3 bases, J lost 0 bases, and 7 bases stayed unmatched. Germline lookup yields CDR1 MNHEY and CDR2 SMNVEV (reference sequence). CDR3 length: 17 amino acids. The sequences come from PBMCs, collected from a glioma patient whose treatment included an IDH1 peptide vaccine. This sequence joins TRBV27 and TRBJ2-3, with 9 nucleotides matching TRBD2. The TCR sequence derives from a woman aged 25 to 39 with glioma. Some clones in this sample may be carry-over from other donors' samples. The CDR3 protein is CASSFSLAGESTDTQYF. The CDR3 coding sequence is TGTGCCAGCAGTTTCTCCTTAGCGGGAGAAAGCACAGATACGCAGTATTTT.